What follows is one TCR beta chain and its context. It has no known antigen specificity. No much larger clone exists at a distance of one base, and base qualities are not known. This specimen's time point label, per the study, means: 30 days after allo-HCT. Blood from recipients was drawn roughly 28 days before transplant, then again at days 30, 100 and 180 after transplant. Nuclei Lysis Solution was used to extract genomic DNA from fresh or cryopreserved unfractionated peripheral blood mononuclear cells. These data come from a study of T cell clonotyping in hematopoietic cell transplantation (dated by TCRdb to 2020 to 2022). A note on the overall study: A total of around 140 blood samples were collected in the study from a few dozen consecutive transplant recipients and their related donors. Recruitment of patients was conducted between September 2015 and 2017, and follow-up was continued until late 2020 or death. Findings and caveats that apply to the study as a whole: After transplant, TCR diversity in recipients dropped, and pathologically expanded clonotypes increased progressively from day 30 to day 180. Donor and pretransplant recipient Inverse Simpson Index values predicted broader posttransplant TCR repertoire diversity. Only a small fraction of recipient repertoires overlapped donor repertoires, with over 95% appearing de novo at the given depth. The sample size was limited, and CD4 and CD8 repertoire contributions could not be separated because cells were not sorted.

After removal of 7 bases from V and 6 bases from J, the junction retains 5 bases not matched to a gene. For CDR1 and CDR2, the germline V gene lists MNHNS and SASEGT. The CDR3, from cysteine to phenylalanine, totals 15 residues. The DNA shown is the 45-base CDR3, in frame from base 1. The immunoSEQ assay, a bias-controlled multiplex PCR with V- and J-specific primers, was used to amplify TCR beta CDR3 regions from genomic DNA. A second PCR step added a proprietary barcode and Illumina adapter sequences to the CDR3 amplicons. An Illumina MiSeq instrument was used for sequencing of the CDR3 libraries. Per the original workflow: Export and quality control were performed with immunoSEQ Analyzer 3.0, and downstream analyses were performed with R Bioconductor and Immunarch. Only productive rearrangements within the normalized downsampled data set were used in the calculation of repertoire metrics. In the normalized cohort, a clonotype counted as pathologically expanded if the clonotype was larger than 5 templates. The Inverse Simpson Index was used to measure repertoire diversity. CMV-specificity analyses were carried out on the non-normalized data set to capture all clonotypes. This is the immuneACCESS table as TCRdb keeps it, with only in-frame sequences that have V and J called. A part of the clones is gone; compared with another copy, unresolved V genes explain less than half, and the rest is unexplained. Clonal size and the V and J genes are those of that table, whereas D and trimming came from the DNA. For this sample there are more than 4,500 clones; around three quarters appear just once. The ten largest clones take up approximately 12% of the sample.

The chain joins TRBV6-1 to TRBJ2-2, and TRBD2 aligns with 13 junction nucleotides. This clonotype was sampled from a male patient between 55 and 70 years old who had an allogeneic stem cell transplant from an unrelated donor, so the T cells may come from the graft donor. Some clones in this sample may be carry-over from other donors' samples. The specimen comprised peripheral blood mononuclear cells, sampled 30 days after allogeneic stem cell transplant. The DNA is as follows: TGTGCCAGCACCCCGGGACTAGCGGGACCCGGGGAGCTGTTTTTT. It codes for CASTPGLAGPGELFF.